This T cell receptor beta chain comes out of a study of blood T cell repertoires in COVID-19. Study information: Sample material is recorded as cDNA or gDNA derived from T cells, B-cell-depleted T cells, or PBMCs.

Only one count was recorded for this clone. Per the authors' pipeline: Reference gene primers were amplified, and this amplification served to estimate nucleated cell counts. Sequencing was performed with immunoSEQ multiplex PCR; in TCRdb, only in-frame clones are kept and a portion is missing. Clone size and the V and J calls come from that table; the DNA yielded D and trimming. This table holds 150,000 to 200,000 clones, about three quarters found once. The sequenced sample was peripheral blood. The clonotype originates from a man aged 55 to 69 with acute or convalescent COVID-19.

The CDR3 DNA sequence: TGTGCCAGCAGTTCCGGTCTTTCGGAGACCCAGTACTTC. Amino acids: CASSSGLSETQYF. The V call is TRBV6-5, the J call TRBJ2-5; D remains unclear. Germline-derived CDR1 and CDR2 are MNHEY and SVGAGI. The CDR3 is made up of 13 amino acids. V lost 4 bases to trimming and J lost 5 bases, with 11 bases between them.